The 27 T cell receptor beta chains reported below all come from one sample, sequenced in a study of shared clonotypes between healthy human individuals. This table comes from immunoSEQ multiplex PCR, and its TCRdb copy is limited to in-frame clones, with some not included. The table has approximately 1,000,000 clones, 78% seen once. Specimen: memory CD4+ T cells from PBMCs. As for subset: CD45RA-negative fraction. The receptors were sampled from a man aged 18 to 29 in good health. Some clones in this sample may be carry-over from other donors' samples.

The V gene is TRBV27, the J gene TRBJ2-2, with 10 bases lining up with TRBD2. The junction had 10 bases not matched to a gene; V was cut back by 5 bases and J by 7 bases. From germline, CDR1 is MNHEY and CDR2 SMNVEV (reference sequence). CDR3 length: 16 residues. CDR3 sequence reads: CASSPSAGGPVGELFF. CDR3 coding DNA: TGTGCCAGCAGTCCATCAGCGGGAGGGCCCGTCGGGGAGCTGTTTTTT.

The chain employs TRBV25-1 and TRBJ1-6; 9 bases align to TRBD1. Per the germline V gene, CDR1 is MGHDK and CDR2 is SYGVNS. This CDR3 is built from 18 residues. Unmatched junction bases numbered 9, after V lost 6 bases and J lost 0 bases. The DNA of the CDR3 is TGTGCCAGCAGAAGGACAGGGGCTACGAGCTCCTATAATTCACCCCTCCACTTT. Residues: CASRRTGATSSYNSPLHF. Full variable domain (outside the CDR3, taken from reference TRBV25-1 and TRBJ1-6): EADIYQTPRYLVIGTGKKITLECSQTMGHDKMYWYQQDPGMELHLIHYSYGVNSTEKGDLSSESTVSRIRTEHFPLTLESARPSHTSQYLCASRRTGATSSYNSPLHFGNGTRLTVT.

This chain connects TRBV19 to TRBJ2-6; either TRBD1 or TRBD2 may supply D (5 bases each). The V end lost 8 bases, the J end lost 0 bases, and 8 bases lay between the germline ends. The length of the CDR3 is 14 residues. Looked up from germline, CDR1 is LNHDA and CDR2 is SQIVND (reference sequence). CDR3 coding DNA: TGTGCCAGTGGGACGGGCTCTGGGGCCAACGTCCTGACTTTC. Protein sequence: CASGTGSGANVLTF. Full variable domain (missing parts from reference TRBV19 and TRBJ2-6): DGGITQSPKYLFRKEGQNVTLSCEQNLNHDAMYWYRQDPGQGLRLIYYSQIVNDFQKGDIAEGYSVSREKKESFPLTVTSAQKNPTAFYLCASGTGSGANVLTFGAGSRLTVL.

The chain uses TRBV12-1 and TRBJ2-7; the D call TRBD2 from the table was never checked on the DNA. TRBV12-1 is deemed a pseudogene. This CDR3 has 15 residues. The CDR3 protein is CASSTPTRLTYEQYF. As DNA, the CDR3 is TGTGCCAGCAGCACGCCGACGAGGTTGACCTACGAGCAGTACTTC.

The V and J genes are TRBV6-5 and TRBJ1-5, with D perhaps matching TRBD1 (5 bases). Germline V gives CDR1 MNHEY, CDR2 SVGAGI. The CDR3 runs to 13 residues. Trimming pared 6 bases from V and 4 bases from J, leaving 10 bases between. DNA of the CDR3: TGTGCCAGCAGACGGGACGGGAATCAGCCCCAGCATTTT. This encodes CASRRDGNQPQHF.

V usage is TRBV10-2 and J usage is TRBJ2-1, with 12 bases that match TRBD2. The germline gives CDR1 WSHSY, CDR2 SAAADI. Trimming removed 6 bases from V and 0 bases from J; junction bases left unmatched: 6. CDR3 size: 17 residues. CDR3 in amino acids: CASRMTSGSLSYNEQFF. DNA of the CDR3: TGCGCCAGCAGGATGACTAGCGGGAGTCTCTCCTACAATGAGCAGTTCTTC.

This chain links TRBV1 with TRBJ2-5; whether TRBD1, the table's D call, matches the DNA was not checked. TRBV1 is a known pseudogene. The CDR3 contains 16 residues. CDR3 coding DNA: TGCACCAGCAGCCAACTGACAGGGGGTACGTTAGAGACCCAGTACTTC. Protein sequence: CTSSQLTGGTLETQYF.

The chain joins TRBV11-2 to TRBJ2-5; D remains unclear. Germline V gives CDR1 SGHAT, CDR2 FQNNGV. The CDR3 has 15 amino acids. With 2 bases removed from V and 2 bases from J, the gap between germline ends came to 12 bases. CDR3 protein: CASSLRPPPQETQYF. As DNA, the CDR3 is TGTGCCAGCAGCTTACGACCCCCTCCTCAAGAGACCCAGTACTTC.

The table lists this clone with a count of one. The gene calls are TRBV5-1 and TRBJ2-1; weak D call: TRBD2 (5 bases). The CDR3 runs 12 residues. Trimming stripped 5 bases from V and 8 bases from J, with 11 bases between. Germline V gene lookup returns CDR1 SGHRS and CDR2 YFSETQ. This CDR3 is CASRRDADEQFF. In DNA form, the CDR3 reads TGCGCCAGCAGGAGGGATGCCGATGAGCAGTTCTTC.

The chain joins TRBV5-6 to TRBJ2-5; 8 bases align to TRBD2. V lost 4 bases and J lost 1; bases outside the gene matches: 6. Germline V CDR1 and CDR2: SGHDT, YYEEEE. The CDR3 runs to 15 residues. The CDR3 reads CASSKTSGPQETQYF. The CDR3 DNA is TGTGCCAGCAGCAAAACTAGCGGCCCCCAAGAGACCCAGTACTTC. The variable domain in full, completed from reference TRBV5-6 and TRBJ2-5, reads DAGVTQSPTHLIKTRGQQVTLRCSPKSGHDTVSWYQQALGQGPQFIFQYYEEEERQRGNFPDRFSGHQFPNYSSELNVNALLLGDSALYLCASSKTSGPQETQYFGPGTRLLVL.

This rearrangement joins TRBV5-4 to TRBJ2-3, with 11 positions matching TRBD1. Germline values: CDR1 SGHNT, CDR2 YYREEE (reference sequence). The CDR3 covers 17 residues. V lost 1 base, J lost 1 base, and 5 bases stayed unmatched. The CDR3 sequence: CASSLRTGGFGTDTQYF. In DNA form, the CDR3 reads TGTGCCAGCAGCTTGAGGACAGGGGGCTTCGGCACAGATACGCAGTATTTT.

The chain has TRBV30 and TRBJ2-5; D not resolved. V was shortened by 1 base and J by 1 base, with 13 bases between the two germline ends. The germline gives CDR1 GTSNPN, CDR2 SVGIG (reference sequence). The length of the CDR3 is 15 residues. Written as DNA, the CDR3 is TGTGCCTGGAGTGGTGGCAATTGGGGCCAAGAGACCCAGTACTTC. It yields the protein CAWSGGNWGQETQYF.

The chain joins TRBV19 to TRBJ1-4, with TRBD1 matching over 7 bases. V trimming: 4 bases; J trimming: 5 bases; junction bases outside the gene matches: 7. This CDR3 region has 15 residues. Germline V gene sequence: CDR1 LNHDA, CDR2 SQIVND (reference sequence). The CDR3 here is CASSTSGTENEKLFF. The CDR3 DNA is TGTGCCAGTAGTACTTCGGGGACAGAAAATGAAAAACTGTTTTTT.

The CDR3 loop is CAWSRTGLEQYF. The DNA for the CDR3 is TGTGCCTGGAGTCGGACCGGGTTAGAGCAGTACTTC. The chain recombines TRBV30 with TRBJ2-7; no definite D call. V shed 2 bases and J shed 7 bases, with 12 bases lying between them. The CDR3 contains 12 residues. CDR1 and CDR2 (germline): GTSNPN, SVGIG (reference sequence).

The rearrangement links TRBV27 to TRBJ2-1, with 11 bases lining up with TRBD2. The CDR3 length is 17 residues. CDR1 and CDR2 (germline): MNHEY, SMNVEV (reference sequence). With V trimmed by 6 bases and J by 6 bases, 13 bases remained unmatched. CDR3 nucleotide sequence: TGTGCCAGCAGCCGGATAGCGGGAGGGGGAATGAGCAATGAGCAGTTCTTC. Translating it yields CASSRIAGGGMSNEQFF.

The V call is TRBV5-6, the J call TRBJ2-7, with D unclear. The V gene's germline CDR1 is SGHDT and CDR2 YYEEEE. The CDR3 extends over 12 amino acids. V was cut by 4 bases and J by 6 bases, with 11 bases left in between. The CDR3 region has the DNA TGTGCCAGCAGCGCCGGAGTTCGCGAGCAGTACTTC. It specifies CASSAGVREQYF.

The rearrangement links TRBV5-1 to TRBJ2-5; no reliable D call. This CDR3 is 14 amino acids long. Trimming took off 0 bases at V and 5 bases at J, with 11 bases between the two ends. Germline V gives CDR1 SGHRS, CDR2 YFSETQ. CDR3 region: CASSLDLVGETQYF. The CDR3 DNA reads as TGCGCCAGCAGCTTGGACCTAGTCGGGGAGACCCAGTACTTC. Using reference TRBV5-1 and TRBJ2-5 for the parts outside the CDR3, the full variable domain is KAGVTQTPRYLIKTRGQQVTLSCSPISGHRSVSWYQQTPGQGLQFLFEYFSETQRNKGNFPGRFSGRQFSNSRSEMNVSTLELGDSALYLCASSLDLVGETQYFGPGTRLLVL.

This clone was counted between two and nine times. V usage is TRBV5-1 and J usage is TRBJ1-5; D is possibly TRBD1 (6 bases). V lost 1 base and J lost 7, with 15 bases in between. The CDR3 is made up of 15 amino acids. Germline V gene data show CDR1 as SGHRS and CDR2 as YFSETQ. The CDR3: CASSLSAGDEQPQHF. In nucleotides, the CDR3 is TGCGCCAGCAGCTTGTCCGCAGGGGATGAACAGCCCCAGCATTTT.

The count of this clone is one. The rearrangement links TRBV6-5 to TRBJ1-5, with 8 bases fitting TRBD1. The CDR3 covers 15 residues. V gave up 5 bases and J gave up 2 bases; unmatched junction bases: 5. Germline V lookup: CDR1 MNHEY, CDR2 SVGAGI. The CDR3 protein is CASSRSTGGNQPQHF. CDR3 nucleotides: TGTGCCAGCAGTCGATCGACAGGGGGCAATCAGCCCCAGCATTTT.

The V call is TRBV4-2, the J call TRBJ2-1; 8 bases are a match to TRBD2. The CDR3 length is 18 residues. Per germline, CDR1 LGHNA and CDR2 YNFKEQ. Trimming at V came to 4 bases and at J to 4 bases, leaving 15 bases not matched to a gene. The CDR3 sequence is CASSRGRSFGGRYNEQFF. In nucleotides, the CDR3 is TGTGCCAGCAGCCGCGGGAGGTCATTCGGCGGGAGATACAATGAGCAGTTCTTC.

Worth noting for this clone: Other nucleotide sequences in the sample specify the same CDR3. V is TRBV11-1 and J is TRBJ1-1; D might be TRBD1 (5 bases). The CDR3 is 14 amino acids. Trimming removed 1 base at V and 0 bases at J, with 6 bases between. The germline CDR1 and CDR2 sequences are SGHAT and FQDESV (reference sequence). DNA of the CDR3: TGTGCCAGCAGCTTAGAGGGGCTGAACACTGAAGCTTTCTTT. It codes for CASSLEGLNTEAFF.

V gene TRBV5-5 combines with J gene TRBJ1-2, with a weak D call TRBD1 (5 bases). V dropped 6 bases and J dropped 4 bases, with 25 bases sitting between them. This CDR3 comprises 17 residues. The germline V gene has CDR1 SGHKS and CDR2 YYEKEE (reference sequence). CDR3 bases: TGTGCCAGCACCGTCACTGTGTGGGGCCAGGTCGGCTATGGCTACACCTTC. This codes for CASTVTVWGQVGYGYTF.

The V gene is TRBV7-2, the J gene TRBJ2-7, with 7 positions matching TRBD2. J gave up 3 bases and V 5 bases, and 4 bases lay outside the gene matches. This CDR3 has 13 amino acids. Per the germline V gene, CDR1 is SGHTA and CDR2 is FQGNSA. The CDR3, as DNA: TGTGCCAGCAGCCTGTCTAGCGGCTACGAGCAGTACTTC. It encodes CASSLSSGYEQYF.

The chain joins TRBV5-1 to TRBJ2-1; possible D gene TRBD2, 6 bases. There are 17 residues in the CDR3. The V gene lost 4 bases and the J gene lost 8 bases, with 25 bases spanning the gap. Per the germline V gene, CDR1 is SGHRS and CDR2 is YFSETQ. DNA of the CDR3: TGCGCCAGCAGCAGAATCTCGACTAGATCTAACCTGGATGAGCAGTTCTTC. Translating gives CASSRISTRSNLDEQFF.

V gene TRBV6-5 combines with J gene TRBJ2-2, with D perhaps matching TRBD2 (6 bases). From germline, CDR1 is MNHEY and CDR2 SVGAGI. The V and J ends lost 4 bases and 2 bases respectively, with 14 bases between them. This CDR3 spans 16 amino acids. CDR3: CASSFTSSINTGELFF. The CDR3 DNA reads TGTGCCAGCAGTTTTACTAGCAGTATCAACACCGGGGAGCTGTTTTTT.

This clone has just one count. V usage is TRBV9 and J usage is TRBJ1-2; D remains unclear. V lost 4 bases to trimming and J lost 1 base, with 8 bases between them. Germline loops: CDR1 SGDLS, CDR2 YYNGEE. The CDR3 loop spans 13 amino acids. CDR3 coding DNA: TGTGCCAGCAGCCTGGACGTTAACTATGGCTACACCTTC. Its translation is CASSLDVNYGYTF.

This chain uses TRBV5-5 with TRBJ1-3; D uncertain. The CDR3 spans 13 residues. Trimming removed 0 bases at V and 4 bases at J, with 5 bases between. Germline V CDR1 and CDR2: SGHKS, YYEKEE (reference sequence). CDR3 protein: CASSLGSGNTIYF. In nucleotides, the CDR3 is TGTGCCAGCAGCTTGGGGTCCGGAAACACCATATATTTT.